The present TCR beta chain was sequenced within a study of blood T cell repertoires in COVID-19 (dated by TCRdb to 2019 to 2021). Notes on the research overall: Collaborator samples came from the United States, Italy and Spain and covered acute and convalescent phases of COVID-19. The prospective study material was composed of cDNA or gDNA derived from T cells, B-cell-depleted T cells, or PBMCs. Deeply sampled blood TCRbeta repertoires from subjects exposed to, actively infected with, or recovered from COVID-19 were included in the dataset. The repertoires were released in a freely available public database meant as a resource for research on the immune response to SARS-CoV-2. The samples were drawn from the first 160 participants of the ongoing ImmuneRACE study and from 950 to 1,500 subjects provided by 6 global collaborators. A de-identified subject ID, COVID-19 status, age in years and sex were almost always included in the sample metadata. HLA class I and class II types, where available, came from metadata supplied by the sample provider rather than from assay-based typing. Results the study describes overall, beyond this receptor: How much clinical and demographic metadata was included differed by source and by participant, and the metadata was provided uncurated.

For CDR1 and CDR2, the germline V gene lists SGHTA and FQGNSA. The CDR3 has 14 amino acids, counting the end cysteine and phenylalanine. Only the CDR3 portion is preserved as DNA: 42 bases, with reading frame beginning at the first base. Trimming costs V 2 bases and J 3 bases, and their ends lie 10 bases apart. TCRbeta CDR3 regions were amplified from genomic DNA using the immunoSEQ Assay, a bias-controlled multiplex PCR. Processing in the source paper ran as follows. The number of nucleated cells in each sample was estimated by amplification of reference gene primers within the assay. To quantify the absolute abundance of each unique TCRbeta CDR3 rearrangement, sequence reads were collapsed and filtered. For each sample, productive Simpson clonality was calculated as the square root of Simpson's diversity index across productive rearrangements. The table comes from immuneACCESS by way of TCRdb, which keeps in-frame sequences with V and J called. Part of the clones is missing from these tables; in studies checked, under half for an unresolved V gene and the rest for unknown reasons. V, J and clone size are those of that table, while D and trimming were read from the DNA. Across this sample there are 150,000 to 200,000 clones, with roughly 79% seen only once. Around 12% of the sample is held by the ten biggest clonotypes.

On this clone: This receptor's antigen is unknown. No base quality information exists; no much larger clone differs at one position.

One collaborating source in Seattle enrolled patients during active infection and followed them longitudinally through the course of disease. Each collaborating institution followed its own protocols to collect whole blood in K2EDTA tubes. Collaborator samples were shipped for TCRbeta analysis as frozen whole blood, isolated PBMCs, or DNA extracted from either sample type. This receptor was taken from a woman older than 75 with COVID-19, enrolled during active disease. The sample taken for sequencing was peripheral blood. The rearranged segments are TRBV7-2 and TRBJ1-2; matching of 6 bases hints at TRBD1 as the D gene. In nucleotide form, the sequence is TGTGCCAGCAGCTTAATCCCAGGGGACTATGGCTACACCTTC. This gives the protein CASSLIPGDYGYTF.